This TCR beta chain was identified during a study of blood T cell repertoires in COVID-19. Study-level information: In each case, the material was cDNA or gDNA derived from T cells, B-cell-depleted T cells, or PBMCs.

This CDR3 contains 16 residues. J lost 8 bases, V lost 8 bases, and 9 bases had no gene match. Germline assignment: CDR1 ENHRY and CDR2 SYGVKD. TCRdb's table, derived via immunoSEQ multiplex PCR, lists solely in-frame clones and lacks some. The data show approximately 190,000 clones, 80% to 90% seen once. The sequenced sample consisted of peripheral blood. This chain links TRBV10-3 with TRBJ2-1, with 16 bases that match TRBD2. The receptor comes from a man aged 30 to 45 with active or convalescent COVID-19. CDR3 region: CAIRGLAGGPRDEQFF. For the CDR3, the DNA is TGTGCCATCCGGGGACTAGCGGGAGGGCCTAGGGATGAGCAGTTCTTC.